This T cell receptor (beta chain) was identified in a study of beta chain features in type 1 diabetes. With regard to this clone: The antigen is unknown.

The sequenced template was cDNA made from the entire isolated RNA. Profiled with immunoSEQ multiplex PCR; TCRdb holds only in-frame clones, not every one. Of over 40,000 clones in the sample, about half were seen once. Donors underwent one heparinised blood draw, 100 to 150 mL on average. Germline-derived CDR1 and CDR2 are KGHSH and LQKENI. V shed 1 base, J shed 8 bases, and the junction held 12 bases outside the gene matches. CDR3 size: 16 residues. Study results and caveats: Unsettled here was the matter of whether HLA type influences TCRB rearrangement.

The sample comprised stem cell memory CD4+ T cells from blood. This clonotype was sampled from a woman aged 25 to 39 in good health. The chain combines TRBV18 with TRBJ1-2, with 8 bases fitting TRBD1. The CDR3, as DNA: TGTGCCAGCTCACCACTTCCCCGGACAGGGTTCTTAGGCTACACCTTC. This encodes CASSPLPRTGFLGYTF.